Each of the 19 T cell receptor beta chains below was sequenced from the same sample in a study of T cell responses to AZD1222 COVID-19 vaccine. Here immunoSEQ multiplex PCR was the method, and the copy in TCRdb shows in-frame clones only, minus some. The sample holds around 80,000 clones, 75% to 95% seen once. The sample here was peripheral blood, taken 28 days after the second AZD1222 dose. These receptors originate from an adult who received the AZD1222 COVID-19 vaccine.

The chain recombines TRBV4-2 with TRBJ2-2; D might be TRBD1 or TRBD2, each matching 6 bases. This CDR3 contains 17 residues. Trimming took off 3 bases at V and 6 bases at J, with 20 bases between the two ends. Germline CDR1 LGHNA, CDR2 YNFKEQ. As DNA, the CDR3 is TGTGCCAGCAGCCACCCCCGGGGGCGGAGGTCACCCGGGGAGCTGTTTTTT. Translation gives CASSHPRGRRSPGELFF.

In DNA form, the CDR3 reads TGTGCCAGCAGCTCACCCACCGGGACTAGCGGGAGGGTCGATGAGCAGTTCTTC. This sequence encodes CASSSPTGTSGRVDEQFF. The chain links TRBV7-3 to TRBJ2-1; 16 bases agree with TRBD2. Losses at the gene ends were 4 bases for V and 8 bases for J; bases not matched to a gene: 11. The CDR3 consists of 18 residues. Germline CDR1 is SGHTA and CDR2 is FQGTGA. The full variable domain, in which reference TRBV7-3 and TRBJ2-1 provide the parts outside the CDR3, is GAGVSQTPSNKVTEKGKYVELRCDPISGHTALYWYRQSLGQGPEFLIYFQGTGAADDSGLPNDRFFAVRPEGSVSTLKIQRTERGDSAVYLCASSSPTGTSGRVDEQFFGPGTRLTVL.

The CDR3 loop is CASSLVGGTYEQYF. The CDR3 DNA reads as TGTGCCAGCAGTTTAGTGGGAGGCACCTACGAGCAGTACTTC. This chain links TRBV28 with TRBJ2-7, with D possibly being TRBD2 (6 bases). The V end lost 2 bases, the J end lost 2 bases, and 10 bases lay between the germline ends. CDR1 is MDHEN and CDR2 is SYDVKM in the germline V gene. The length of the CDR3 is 14 residues.

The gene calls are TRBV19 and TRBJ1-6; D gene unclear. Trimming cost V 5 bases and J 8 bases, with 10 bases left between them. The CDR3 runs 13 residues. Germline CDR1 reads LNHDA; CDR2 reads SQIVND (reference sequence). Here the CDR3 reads CASSRGEHSPLHF. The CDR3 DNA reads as TGTGCCAGTAGTCGCGGAGAGCATTCACCCCTCCACTTT.

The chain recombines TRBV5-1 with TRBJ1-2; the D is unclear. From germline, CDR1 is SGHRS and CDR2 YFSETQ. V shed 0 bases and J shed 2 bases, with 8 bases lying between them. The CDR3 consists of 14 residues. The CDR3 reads CASSLEQVNYGYTF. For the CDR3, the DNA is TGCGCCAGCAGCTTGGAACAAGTAAACTATGGCTACACCTTC. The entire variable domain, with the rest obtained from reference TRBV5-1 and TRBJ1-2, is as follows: KAGVTQTPRYLIKTRGQQVTLSCSPISGHRSVSWYQQTPGQGLQFLFEYFSETQRNKGNFPGRFSGRQFSNSRSEMNVSTLELGDSALYLCASSLEQVNYGYTFGSGTRLTVV.

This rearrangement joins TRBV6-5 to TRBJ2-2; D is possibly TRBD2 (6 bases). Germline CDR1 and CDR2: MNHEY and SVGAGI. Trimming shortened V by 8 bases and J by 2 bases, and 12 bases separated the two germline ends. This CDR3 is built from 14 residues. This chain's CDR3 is CASCSGVNTGELFF. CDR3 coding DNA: TGTGCCAGCTGTTCGGGAGTTAACACCGGGGAGCTGTTTTTT.

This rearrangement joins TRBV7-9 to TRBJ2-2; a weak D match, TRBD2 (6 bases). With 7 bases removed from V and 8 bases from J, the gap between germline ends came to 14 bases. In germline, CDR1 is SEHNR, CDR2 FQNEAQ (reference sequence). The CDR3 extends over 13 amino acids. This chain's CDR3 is CASNSGGMGELFF. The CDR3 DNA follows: TGTGCCAGCAATAGCGGCGGGATGGGGGAGCTGTTTTTT.

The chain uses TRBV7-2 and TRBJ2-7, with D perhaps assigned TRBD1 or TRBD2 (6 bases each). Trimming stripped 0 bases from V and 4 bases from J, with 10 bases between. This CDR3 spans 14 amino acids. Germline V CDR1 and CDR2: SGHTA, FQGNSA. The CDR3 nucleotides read TGTGCCAGCAGCTTAGCGGAGGGGGGTTACGAGCAGTACTTC. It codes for CASSLAEGGYEQYF.

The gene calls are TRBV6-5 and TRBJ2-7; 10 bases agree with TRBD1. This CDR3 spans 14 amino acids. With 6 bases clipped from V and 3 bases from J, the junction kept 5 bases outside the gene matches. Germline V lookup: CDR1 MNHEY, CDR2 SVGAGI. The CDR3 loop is CASSSRDRGYEQYF. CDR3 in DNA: TGTGCCAGCAGCTCCCGGGACAGGGGCTACGAGCAGTACTTC.

The CDR3 bases are TGTGCCAGCAGCCACCAGGGTCAGGGCACGAGCCCTGAAGCTTTCTTT. Protein sequence: CASSHQGQGTSPEAFF. This chain joins TRBV21-1 and TRBJ1-1; the D call in the table, TRBD1, was not verified against the DNA. TRBV21-1 is assigned pseudogene status. This CDR3 has 16 amino acids.

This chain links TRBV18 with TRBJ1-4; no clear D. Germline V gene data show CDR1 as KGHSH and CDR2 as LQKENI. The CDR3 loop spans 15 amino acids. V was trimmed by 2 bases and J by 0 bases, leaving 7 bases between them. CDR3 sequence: CASSPTDATNEKLFF. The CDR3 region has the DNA TGTGCCAGCTCACCAACAGATGCAACTAATGAAAAACTGTTTTTT.

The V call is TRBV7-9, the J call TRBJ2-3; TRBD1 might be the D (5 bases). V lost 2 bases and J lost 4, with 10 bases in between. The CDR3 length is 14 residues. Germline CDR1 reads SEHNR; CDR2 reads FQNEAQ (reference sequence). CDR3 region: CASSLSTGADTQYF. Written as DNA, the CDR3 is TGTGCCAGCAGCTTAAGCACAGGCGCAGATACGCAGTATTTT.

CDR3 loop: CASSLRLAGRTDTQYF. CDR3 in DNA: TGTGCCAGCAGCTTACGACTAGCGGGCCGCACAGATACGCAGTATTTT. V gene TRBV11-1 combines with J gene TRBJ2-3; 10 bases map to TRBD2. Germline V CDR1 and CDR2: SGHAT, FQDESV (reference sequence). The CDR3 loop spans 16 amino acids. V shed 2 bases and J 1 base; nucleotides not matched to a gene: 3.

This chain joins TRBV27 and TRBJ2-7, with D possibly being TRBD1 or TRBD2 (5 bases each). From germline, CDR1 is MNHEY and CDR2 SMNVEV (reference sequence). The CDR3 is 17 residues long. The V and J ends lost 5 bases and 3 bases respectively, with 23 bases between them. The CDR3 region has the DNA TGTGCCAGCAGTCTAGGTAGATCCAACCGGGACGGCTACGAGCAGTACTTC. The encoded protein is CASSLGRSNRDGYEQYF.

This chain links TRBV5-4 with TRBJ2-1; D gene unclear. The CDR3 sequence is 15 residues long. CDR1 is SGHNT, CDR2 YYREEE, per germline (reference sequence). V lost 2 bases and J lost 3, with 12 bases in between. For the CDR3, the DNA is TGTGCCAGCAGCTTAGGGCAGGATTACTACAATGAGCAGTTCTTC. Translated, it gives CASSLGQDYYNEQFF. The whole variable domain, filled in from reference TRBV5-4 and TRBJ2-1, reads ETGVTQSPTHLIKTRGQQVTLRCSSQSGHNTVSWYQQALGQGPQFIFQYYREEENGRGNFPPRFSGLQFPNYSSELNVNALELDDSALYLCASSLGQDYYNEQFFGPGTRLTVL.

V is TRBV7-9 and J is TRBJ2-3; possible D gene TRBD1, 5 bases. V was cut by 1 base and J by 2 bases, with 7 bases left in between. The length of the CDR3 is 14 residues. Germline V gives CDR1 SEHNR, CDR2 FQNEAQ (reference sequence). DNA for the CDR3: TGTGCCAGCAGCTTAGAGGGGCTCACAGATACGCAGTATTTT. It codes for CASSLEGLTDTQYF.

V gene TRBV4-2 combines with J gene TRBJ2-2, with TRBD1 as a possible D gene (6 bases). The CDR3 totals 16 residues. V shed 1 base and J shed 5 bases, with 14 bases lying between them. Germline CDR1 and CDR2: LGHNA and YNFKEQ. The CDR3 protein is CASSQVRRGGTGELFF. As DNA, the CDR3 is TGTGCCAGCAGCCAAGTCCGCAGGGGTGGAACCGGGGAGCTGTTTTTT.

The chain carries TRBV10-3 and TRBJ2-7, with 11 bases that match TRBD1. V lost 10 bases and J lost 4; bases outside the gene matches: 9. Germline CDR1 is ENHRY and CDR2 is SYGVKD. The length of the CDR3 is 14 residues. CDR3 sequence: CATWTGGVGYEQYF. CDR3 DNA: TGTGCCACTTGGACAGGGGGCGTTGGTTACGAGCAGTACTTC.

This chain's CDR3 is CASSLSSGRGEETQYF. The CDR3 nucleotides read TGTGCCAGCAGCTTATCGAGTGGCAGGGGGGAAGAGACCCAGTACTTC. The chain employs TRBV11-2 and TRBJ2-5; TRBD1 might be the D (7 bases). Per the germline V gene, CDR1 is SGHAT and CDR2 is FQNNGV. V lost 2 bases and J 3 bases, leaving 16 bases between the germline ends. The CDR3 loop spans 16 amino acids.